Listed below are T cell receptor beta chains from one sample, sequenced in a study of spatial heterogeneity in lung cancer. TCRdb used MiXCR to reprocess the 5' RACE reads, holding one entry per CDR3 protein. This table has approximately 7,000 distinct CDR3 sequences, 13% appearing once. Sequenced material: lung tumor tissue, taken at surgery. The receptor set was obtained from a male donor with early-stage non-small cell lung cancer. Each CDR3 is given with its conserved first and last residue.

J gene: TRBJ2-5; V gene: TRBV11-2; CDR3 protein: CASSFVQETQYF
J gene: TRBJ1-1; V gene: TRBV7-9; CDR3 protein: CASSLVGGPTEAFF
J gene: TRBJ2-3; V gene: TRBV11-2; CDR3 protein: CASSLASQGTDTQYF
J gene: TRBJ2-3; V gene: TRBV6-2/TRBV6-3; CDR3 protein: CASNSGTATDTQYF
J gene: TRBJ2-7; V gene: TRBV27; CDR3 protein: CASSMGLTYEQYF
J gene: TRBJ1-2; V gene: TRBV4-1; CDR3 protein: CASSQVSDYNYGYTF
J gene: TRBJ2-5; V gene: TRBV5-1; CDR3 protein: CASSFIWAQETQYF
J gene: TRBJ1-2; V gene: TRBV12-3/TRBV12-4; CDR3 protein: CASSSMGGYGYTF
J gene: TRBJ1-2; V gene: TRBV29-1; CDR3 protein: CSVAGEGYGYTF
J gene: TRBJ1-1; V gene: TRBV2; CDR3 protein: CASSDQGMNTEAFF
J gene: TRBJ1-5; V gene: TRBV3-1; CDR3 protein: CASSRDWDSAQHF
J gene: TRBJ2-1; V gene: TRBV6-2/TRBV6-3; CDR3 protein: CASINRDRYSEQFF
J gene: TRBJ1-1; V gene: TRBV6-5; CDR3 protein: CASSLNQGGYGTEAFF
J gene: TRBJ2-3; V gene: TRBV11-2; CDR3 protein: CASSTLTGIDTQYF
J gene: TRBJ2-2; V gene: TRBV6-5; CDR3 protein: CASKTGQGMNTGELFF
J gene: TRBJ1-1; V gene: TRBV20-1; CDR3 protein: CSARDFGGNTEAFF
J gene: TRBJ2-2; V gene: TRBV14; CDR3 protein: CASSQVGGALNTGELFF